The rows below give T cell receptor beta chains drawn from one sample of a study of patients and donors after allogeneic stem cell transplantation. A single record per CDR3 protein comes from TCRdb applying MiXCR to the RT-PCR reads. Here the sample spans 90,000 to 130,000 distinct CDR3 sequences, 35% being singletons. Material: blood, either unsorted or a sorted T cell fraction (not recorded which). The receptors originated from a human donor who was either an allogeneic HSCT recipient or a stem cell or donor lymphocyte infusion donor (not recorded which). It is not recorded whose cells these are; they may come from a transplant donor. Each CDR3 is given with its conserved first and last residue. The D gene is left open where the match is weak. Clone sizes are given selectively: once, few, many, or a class where the clone is expanded.

clone_size: few; d_call: TRBD1; v_call: TRBV6-6; j_call: TRBJ1-3; cdr3_aa: CASKGQVSSGNTIYF; cdr3_nt: TGTGCCAGCAAGGGACAGGTCAGCTCTGGAAACACCATATATTTT
clone_size: few; d_call: TRBD1; v_call: TRBV20-1; j_call: TRBJ2-3; cdr3_aa: CSAGRQGATDTQYF; cdr3_nt: TGCAGTGCTGGTCGACAGGGCGCCACAGATACGCAGTATTTT
clone_size: .; d_call: TRBD1; v_call: TRBV27; j_call: TRBJ1-6; cdr3_aa: CASSLNDRENSPLHF; cdr3_nt: TGTGCCAGCAGTTTAAACGACAGGGAGAATTCACCCCTCCACTTT
clone_size: few; d_call: .; v_call: TRBV20-1; j_call: TRBJ2-7; cdr3_aa: CSAHWGDSSYEQYF; cdr3_nt: TGCAGTGCACACTGGGGAGACTCCTCCTACGAGCAGTACTTC
clone_size: few; d_call: .; v_call: TRBV12-1; j_call: TRBJ2-4; cdr3_aa: CASSPHRIQDIQYF; cdr3_nt: TGTGCCAGCAGCCCGCACAGGATTCAAGACATTCAGTACTTC
clone_size: few; d_call: TRBD2; v_call: TRBV20-1; j_call: TRBJ2-7; cdr3_aa: CSARLAGRAYEQYF; cdr3_nt: TGCAGTGCTAGGTTAGCGGGGCGGGCCTACGAGCAGTACTTC
clone_size: few; d_call: .; v_call: TRBV6-5; j_call: TRBJ2-3; cdr3_aa: CASSPPGPPRDTQYF; cdr3_nt: TGTGCCAGCAGCCCTCCGGGACCTCCGCGTGATACGCAGTATTTT
clone_size: few; d_call: TRBD2; v_call: TRBV29-1; j_call: TRBJ2-1; cdr3_aa: CSVIGTRSEQFF; cdr3_nt: TGCAGCGTTATCGGGACTAGATCTGAGCAGTTCTTC
clone_size: .; d_call: .; v_call: TRBV6-2/TRBV6-3; j_call: TRBJ2-5; cdr3_aa: CASSRTASQETQYF; cdr3_nt: TGTGCCAGCAGTAGGACTGCCTCCCAAGAGACCCAGTACTTC
clone_size: .; d_call: TRBD1; v_call: TRBV27; j_call: TRBJ2-1; cdr3_aa: CASRGQGGNEQFF; cdr3_nt: TGTGCCAGCAGAGGACAGGGGGGAAATGAGCAGTTCTTC
clone_size: few; d_call: .; v_call: TRBV7-9; j_call: TRBJ1-4; cdr3_aa: CASSPRTPIGEKLFF; cdr3_nt: TGTGCCAGCAGCCCGAGGACCCCGATAGGTGAAAAACTGTTTTTT
clone_size: many; d_call: .; v_call: TRBV11-2; j_call: TRBJ1-5; cdr3_aa: CASSSTGANQPQHF; cdr3_nt: TGTGCCAGCAGCTCCACCGGGGCCAATCAGCCCCAGCATTTT
clone_size: few; d_call: .; v_call: TRBV25-1; j_call: TRBJ1-2; cdr3_aa: CASSEYGTDYGYTF; cdr3_nt: TGTGCCAGCAGTGAATATGGGACCGACTATGGCTACACCTTC
clone_size: .; d_call: TRBD1; v_call: TRBV7-2; j_call: TRBJ1-1; cdr3_aa: CASSLLTGGSEAFF; cdr3_nt: TGTGCCAGCAGCTTACTAACAGGGGGCAGTGAAGCTTTCTTT
clone_size: .; d_call: .; v_call: TRBV20-1; j_call: TRBJ2-5; cdr3_aa: CSASLARETQYF; cdr3_nt: TGCAGTGCTAGCCTGGCAAGAGAGACCCAGTACTTC
clone_size: .; d_call: TRBD2; v_call: TRBV6-2/TRBV6-3; j_call: TRBJ2-1; cdr3_aa: CASSYSKLIAGWVTYNEQFF; cdr3_nt: TGTGCCAGCAGTTACTCGAAGTTGATAGCGGGATGGGTAACCTACAATGAGCAGTTCTTC
clone_size: few; d_call: .; v_call: TRBV12-3/TRBV12-4; j_call: TRBJ1-2; cdr3_aa: CASRRESRAYGYTF; cdr3_nt: TGTGCCAGCAGAAGGGAGTCCAGGGCATATGGCTACACCTTC
clone_size: few; d_call: .; v_call: TRBV12-3/TRBV12-4; j_call: TRBJ1-4; cdr3_aa: CASSLAPITGTFMEKLFF; cdr3_nt: TGTGCCAGCAGTTTAGCCCCGATAACAGGGACTTTTATGGAAAAACTGTTTTTT
clone_size: .; d_call: .; v_call: TRBV5-5; j_call: TRBJ2-7; cdr3_aa: CASSLKGHEQYF; cdr3_nt: TGTGCCAGCAGCCTGAAGGGACACGAGCAGTACTTC
clone_size: .; d_call: .; v_call: TRBV7-2; j_call: TRBJ2-3; cdr3_aa: CASKQGRRESTDTQYF; cdr3_nt: TGTGCCAGCAAACAGGGGAGACGGGAGAGCACAGATACGCAGTATTTT
clone_size: .; d_call: .; v_call: TRBV5-1; j_call: TRBJ1-4; cdr3_aa: CASSLAKLASNEKLFF; cdr3_nt: TGCGCCAGCAGCTTGGCCAAGTTGGCCTCTAATGAAAAACTGTTTTTT
clone_size: few; d_call: .; v_call: TRBV18; j_call: TRBJ1-1; cdr3_aa: CASSPPVTMNTEAFF; cdr3_nt: TGTGCCAGCTCACCACCGGTAACCATGAACACTGAAGCTTTCTTT
clone_size: .; d_call: .; v_call: TRBV12-3/TRBV12-4; j_call: TRBJ2-2; cdr3_aa: CASSLGARTNTGELFF; cdr3_nt: TGTGCCAGCAGTTTAGGGGCACGAACGAACACCGGGGAGCTGTTTTTT
clone_size: .; d_call: TRBD2; v_call: TRBV7-9; j_call: TRBJ2-1; cdr3_aa: CASSLGEGGPNEQFF; cdr3_nt: TGTGCCAGCAGCTTAGGTGAGGGAGGGCCTAATGAGCAGTTCTTC
clone_size: .; d_call: .; v_call: TRBV7-2; j_call: TRBJ1-6; cdr3_aa: CASSSRQTNNSPLHF; cdr3_nt: TGTGCCAGCAGCTCCCGACAGACTAATAATTCACCCCTCCACTTT
clone_size: .; d_call: TRBD2; v_call: TRBV24-1; j_call: TRBJ2-1; cdr3_aa: CATRETSADRSSYNEQFF; cdr3_nt: TGTGCCACCAGAGAGACTAGCGCGGATCGGAGCTCCTACAATGAGCAGTTCTTC
clone_size: .; d_call: .; v_call: TRBV12-3/TRBV12-4; j_call: TRBJ2-3; cdr3_aa: CASSLARDTQYF; cdr3_nt: TGTGCCAGCAGTTTAGCCAGAGATACGCAGTATTTT
clone_size: .; d_call: TRBD1; v_call: TRBV15; j_call: TRBJ2-7; cdr3_aa: CATSRFDRDDYEQYF; cdr3_nt: TGTGCCACCAGCAGATTCGACAGGGACGATTACGAGCAGTACTTC
clone_size: .; d_call: .; v_call: TRBV7-9; j_call: TRBJ2-1; cdr3_aa: CASSLNLNSYNEQFF; cdr3_nt: TGTGCCAGCAGCTTAAACCTAAACTCCTACAATGAGCAGTTCTTC
clone_size: .; d_call: .; v_call: TRBV4-3; j_call: TRBJ2-5; cdr3_aa: CASSQDFGETQYF; cdr3_nt: TGCGCCAGCAGCCAAGATTTCGGAGAGACCCAGTACTTC
clone_size: .; d_call: TRBD2; v_call: TRBV20-1; j_call: TRBJ2-1; cdr3_aa: CSAIGLDGNEQFF; cdr3_nt: TGCAGTGCTATAGGACTAGACGGCAATGAGCAGTTCTTC
clone_size: .; d_call: TRBD1; v_call: TRBV6-6; j_call: TRBJ1-2; cdr3_aa: CASNQDRIDYGYTF; cdr3_nt: TGTGCCAGCAACCAGGACAGGATTGACTATGGCTACACCTTC
clone_size: few; d_call: .; v_call: TRBV15; j_call: TRBJ2-1; cdr3_aa: CATSRDLGEQFF; cdr3_nt: TGTGCCACCAGCAGAGATCTCGGTGAGCAGTTCTTC
clone_size: .; d_call: TRBD1; v_call: TRBV29-1; j_call: TRBJ1-5; cdr3_aa: CSVAGTGGLNQPQHF; cdr3_nt: TGCAGCGTAGCCGGGACAGGGGGGTTAAATCAGCCCCAGCATTTT
clone_size: .; d_call: TRBD1; v_call: TRBV7-2; j_call: TRBJ2-2; cdr3_aa: CASSLVRDRVRDGELFF; cdr3_nt: TGTGCCAGCAGCTTAGTCCGGGACAGGGTTAGGGACGGGGAGCTGTTTTTT
clone_size: .; d_call: TRBD2; v_call: TRBV7-9; j_call: TRBJ2-5; cdr3_aa: CASSLARERQETQYF; cdr3_nt: TGTGCCAGCAGCTTAGCGCGGGAGAGACAAGAGACCCAGTACTTC
clone_size: .; d_call: .; v_call: TRBV20-1; j_call: TRBJ2-2; cdr3_aa: CSARTGLTGELFF; cdr3_nt: TGCAGTGCTAGAACAGGCCTCACCGGGGAGCTGTTTTTT
clone_size: .; d_call: .; v_call: TRBV7-2; j_call: TRBJ1-5; cdr3_aa: CASSRDSGQPQHF; cdr3_nt: TGTGCCAGCAGCCGCGATAGTGGTCAGCCCCAGCATTTT
clone_size: .; d_call: .; v_call: TRBV4-3; j_call: TRBJ1-6; cdr3_aa: CASSVRDFHSPLHF; cdr3_nt: TGCGCCAGCAGCGTCCGGGACTTTCATTCACCCCTCCACTTT
clone_size: once; d_call: .; v_call: TRBV6-5; j_call: TRBJ2-7; cdr3_aa: CASSYGTSSYEQYF; cdr3_nt: TGTGCCAGCAGTTACGGGACTTCCTCCTACGAGCAGTACTTC
clone_size: .; d_call: .; v_call: TRBV29-1; j_call: TRBJ2-3; cdr3_aa: CSVENAMGVADTQYF; cdr3_nt: TGCAGCGTTGAGAACGCGATGGGGGTAGCAGATACGCAGTATTTT
clone_size: .; d_call: .; v_call: TRBV3-1; j_call: TRBJ2-1; cdr3_aa: CASSLLQYNEQFF; cdr3_nt: TGTGCCAGCAGCCTACTACAGTACAATGAGCAGTTCTTC
clone_size: .; d_call: TRBD1; v_call: TRBV29-1; j_call: TRBJ1-1; cdr3_aa: CSVRDRGLTEAFF; cdr3_nt: TGCAGCGTTCGGGACAGGGGCCTCACTGAAGCTTTCTTT
clone_size: .; d_call: .; v_call: TRBV4-3; j_call: TRBJ1-4; cdr3_aa: CASSQDREREKLFF; cdr3_nt: TGCGCCAGCAGCCAAGATCGAGAACGGGAAAAACTGTTTTTT
clone_size: .; d_call: .; v_call: TRBV7-2; j_call: TRBJ1-1; cdr3_aa: CASSASGVGSGVQNTEAFF; cdr3_nt: TGTGCCAGCAGCGCTTCGGGAGTCGGATCGGGAGTTCAGAACACTGAAGCTTTCTTT
clone_size: few; d_call: TRBD1; v_call: TRBV9; j_call: TRBJ2-3; cdr3_aa: CASSVRPTGGADTQYF; cdr3_nt: TGTGCCAGCAGCGTAAGGCCGACAGGGGGCGCAGATACGCAGTATTTT
clone_size: .; d_call: .; v_call: TRBV7-9; j_call: TRBJ2-6; cdr3_aa: CASSFRSTGANVLTF; cdr3_nt: TGTGCCAGCAGCTTCAGGTCCACTGGGGCCAACGTCCTGACTTTC
clone_size: .; d_call: TRBD1; v_call: TRBV6-6; j_call: TRBJ1-1; cdr3_aa: CASSLPGGSNTEAFF; cdr3_nt: TGTGCCAGCAGTCTTCCAGGGGGGTCGAACACTGAAGCTTTCTTT
clone_size: few; d_call: .; v_call: TRBV18; j_call: TRBJ1-1; cdr3_aa: CASSTLWNTEAFF; cdr3_nt: TGTGCCAGCTCAACTTTATGGAACACTGAAGCTTTCTTT
clone_size: .; d_call: .; v_call: TRBV6-5; j_call: TRBJ1-1; cdr3_aa: CASSYSTVTEAFF; cdr3_nt: TGTGCCAGCAGTTACTCGACGGTGACTGAAGCTTTCTTT
clone_size: .; d_call: .; v_call: TRBV27; j_call: TRBJ2-1; cdr3_aa: CASSFWQGGYNEQFF; cdr3_nt: TGTGCCAGCAGTTTCTGGCAGGGGGGCTACAATGAGCAGTTCTTC
clone_size: few; d_call: .; v_call: TRBV28; j_call: TRBJ1-6; cdr3_aa: CASSPINRRSHNSPLHF; cdr3_nt: TGTGCCAGCAGCCCTATTAACCGCCGATCCCATAATTCACCCCTCCACTTT
clone_size: .; d_call: .; v_call: TRBV20-1; j_call: TRBJ1-1; cdr3_aa: CSAPNRQAATEAFF; cdr3_nt: TGCAGTGCCCCCAACCGACAGGCCGCCACTGAAGCTTTCTTT
clone_size: few; d_call: TRBD1; v_call: TRBV12-3/TRBV12-4; j_call: TRBJ1-1; cdr3_aa: CASRFRGPLNTEAFF; cdr3_nt: TGTGCCAGCAGGTTCAGGGGGCCCTTGAACACTGAAGCTTTCTTT
clone_size: .; d_call: TRBD1; v_call: TRBV29-1; j_call: TRBJ1-1; cdr3_aa: CSVDGTGGSEAFF; cdr3_nt: TGCAGCGTTGATGGAACAGGGGGCTCGGAAGCTTTCTTT
clone_size: .; d_call: .; v_call: TRBV6-1; j_call: TRBJ1-5; cdr3_aa: CASSEGYRNQPQHF; cdr3_nt: TGTGCCAGCAGTGAAGGGTACAGAAATCAGCCCCAGCATTTT